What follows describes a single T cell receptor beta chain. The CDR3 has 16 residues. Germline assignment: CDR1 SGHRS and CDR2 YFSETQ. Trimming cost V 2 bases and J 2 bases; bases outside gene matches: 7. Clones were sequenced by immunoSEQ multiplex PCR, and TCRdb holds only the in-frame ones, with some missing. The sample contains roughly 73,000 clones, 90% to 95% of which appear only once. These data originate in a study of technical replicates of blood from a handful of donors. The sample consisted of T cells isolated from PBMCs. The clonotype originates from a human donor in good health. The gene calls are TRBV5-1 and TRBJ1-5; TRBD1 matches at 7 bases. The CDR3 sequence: CASSLGTAWGNQPQHF. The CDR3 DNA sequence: TGCGCCAGCAGCTTAGGGACAGCCTGGGGCAATCAGCCCCAGCATTTT.